The present entry profiles one T cell receptor beta chain with its context. Its specificity is not known. These data are taken from a study of T cell responses to AZD1222 COVID-19 vaccine. The study, taken as a whole, reports: Most donors were white British, females outnumbered males, and clonal diversity was possibly underestimated. The number of AZD1222 recipients seropositive at baseline was only six. Vaccine-associated CD4 TCRs ranged over spike, dominating at 160-218 and 743-854.

Analyses pooled second doses at about 4 or about 12 weeks. Using immunoSEQ multiplex PCR, the repertoire was profiled, and TCRdb retains in-frame clones only, with some absent. Of 140,000 to 150,000 clones in the sample, around nine tenths were seen once. This CDR3 comprises 15 residues. The germline CDR1 and CDR2 sequences are SGHAT and FQNNGV. J was trimmed by 4 bases and V by 0 bases; bases with no gene match: 4. This rearrangement joins TRBV11-2 to TRBJ2-7; 9 bases are shared with TRBD2. The receptor was isolated from an adult who received the AZD1222 COVID-19 vaccine. This material consisted of peripheral blood, taken 28 days after the second AZD1222 dose. The CDR3 spells CASSLDGLAGYEQYF. CDR3 nucleotide sequence: TGTGCCAGCAGCTTAGATGGGCTAGCGGGGTACGAGCAGTACTTC.